The rows below give T cell receptor beta chains drawn from one sample of a study of T cells in Graves' hyperthyroidism and ophthalmopathy. From the multiplex PCR reads, TCRdb called clonotypes with MiXCR, one entry per CDR3 protein. In the table there are a few hundred thousand distinct CDR3 sequences, 12% to 15% of which are singletons. The material sequenced was blood. These receptors all come from a woman aged 40 to 50 with Graves' hyperthyroidism. CDR3s include the opening cysteine and the closing phenylalanine or tryptophan.

>TRBJ2-7|TRBV7-2
CASSAGGSTYEQYF
>TRBJ2-7|TRBV5-1
CASSHGDYTFYEQYF
>TRBJ2-5|TRBV2
CASSRDSYQETQYF
>TRBJ2-7|TRBV4-1
CASSQLGLRTGAAGHYEQYF
>TRBJ1-4|TRBV5-1
CASSLDKRAIRPATNEKLFF
>TRBJ1-1|TRBV5-1
CASSLGAVNTEAFF
>TRBJ2-7|TRBV7-6
CASSLEAGGASYEQYF
>TRBJ2-2|TRBV2
CASNPDEGMTGELFF
>TRBJ2-7|TRBV20-1
CSAKAGGGTGAYEQYF
>TRBJ2-1|TRBV27
CASRGDRVVHNEQFF
>TRBJ2-7|TRBV6-1
CASSGQGARYEQYF
>TRBJ2-1|TRBV11-1
CASSSEERTQFF
>TRBJ2-6|TRBV28
CASSTDSFSGANVLTF
>TRBJ2-1|TRBV4-1
CASSQGTSGRSYNEQFF
>TRBJ2-3|TRBV27
CASMGFADTQYF
>TRBJ1-1|TRBV29-1
CSVPPTGDVEAFF
>TRBJ2-7|TRBV7-2
CASSSAAGGSYEQYF
>TRBJ2-1|TRBV3-1
CASSPHGGYNEQFF
>TRBJ1-2|TRBV27
CASSLRQGLEDGYTF
>TRBJ2-7|TRBV12-3/TRBV12-4
CASSYTGLGSYEQYF
>TRBJ1-1|TRBV27
CASSSRLSNTEAFF
>TRBJ1-5|TRBV28
CASSLGSPFSPQHF
>TRBJ1-5|TRBV7-8
CASSLGTGETQPQHF
>TRBJ2-3|TRBV7-3
CASSLIGVPTDTQYF
>TRBJ1-1|TRBV19
CASSQQGMYTEAFF
>TRBJ1-6|TRBV6-5
CASSLWARADSPLHF
>TRBJ1-1|TRBV20-1
CSARDGGGGTEAFF
>TRBJ2-7|TRBV20-1
CSARDGSGGEQYF
>TRBJ1-2|TRBV4-2
CASSQGEGQGLAYGYTF
>TRBJ2-2|TRBV7-9
CASSKQGLAAGELFF
>TRBJ2-3|TRBV15
CATSISGTDTQYF
>TRBJ2-2|TRBV4-2
CASSQDYTRNTGELFF
>TRBJ2-3|TRBV2
CASSDPPFPYF
>TRBJ2-7|TRBV7-3
CASSLTAGLTSDNYEQYF
>TRBJ1-2|TRBV4-1
CASSQEQTVYGYTF
>TRBJ2-3|TRBV5-6
CASSFRTTSDTQYF
>TRBJ2-1|TRBV29-1
CSVEGPTGGSEQFF
>TRBJ2-1|TRBV3-1
CASSPTQRESGNEQFF
>TRBJ2-2|TRBV6-2/TRBV6-3
CASCQDRGRSGELFF
>TRBJ2-7|TRBV27
CASSLGTSDRIYEQYF
>TRBJ2-7|TRBV4-1
CASSQETPLGQRDYEQYF
>TRBJ1-2|TRBV6-6
CASSYNRGTVNYGYTF
>TRBJ1-2|TRBV6-1
CASTEGGQNYGYTF
>TRBJ2-5|TRBV28
CASSLAGGDFETQYF
>TRBJ1-1|TRBV28
CASSPGQVNTEAFF
>TRBJ1-1|TRBV7-9
CASSYGGGAKNTEAFF
>TRBJ2-1|TRBV19
CASSWTSGRAYNEQFF
>TRBJ2-1|TRBV5-1
CASSRPGTGALNEQFF
>TRBJ1-1|TRBV6-2/TRBV6-3
CASSYLSGTGPSGAFF
>TRBJ1-5|TRBV2
CASSQTTGVQPQHF
>TRBJ1-4|TRBV7-9
CASSSFATNEKLFF
>TRBJ2-1|TRBV20-1
CSAPSDTYNEQFF
>TRBJ2-7|TRBV6-1
CASSEEVEQAGSYEQYF
>TRBJ2-1|TRBV4-2
CASSQERDYLNEQFF